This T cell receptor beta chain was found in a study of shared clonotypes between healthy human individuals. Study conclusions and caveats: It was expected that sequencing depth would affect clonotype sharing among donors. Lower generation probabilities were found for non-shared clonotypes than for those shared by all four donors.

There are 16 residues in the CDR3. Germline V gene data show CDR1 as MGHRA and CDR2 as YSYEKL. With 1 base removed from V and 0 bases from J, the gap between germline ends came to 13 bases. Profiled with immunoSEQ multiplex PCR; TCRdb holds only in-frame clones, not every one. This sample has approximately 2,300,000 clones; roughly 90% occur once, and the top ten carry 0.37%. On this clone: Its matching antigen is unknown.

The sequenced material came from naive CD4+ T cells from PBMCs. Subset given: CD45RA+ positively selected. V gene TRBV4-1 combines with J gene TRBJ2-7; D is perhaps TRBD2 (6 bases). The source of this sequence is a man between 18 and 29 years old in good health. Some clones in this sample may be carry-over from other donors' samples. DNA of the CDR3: TGCGCCAGCAGCCAAGGGGGTAGCGGCATCTCCTACGAGCAGTACTTC. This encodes CASSQGGSGISYEQYF.